The rows below give T cell receptor beta chains drawn from one sample of a study of T cells in Graves' hyperthyroidism and ophthalmopathy. TCRdb re-called the multiplex PCR reads through MiXCR, storing one row per CDR3 protein. The sample consists of about 740,000 distinct CDR3 sequences, approximately 15% of them appearing once. Specimen: blood. Receptors originate from a woman younger than 35 with Graves' hyperthyroidism. Both conserved end residues are part of each CDR3. D genes are given only for firm matches. Clone sizes are given selectively: once, few, many, or a class where the clone is expanded.

many	TRBV7-3	TRBJ1-1	NA	TGTGCCAGCAGCTTAGGACCGGATAACACTGAAGCTTTCTTT	CASSLGPDNTEAFF
few	TRBV5-1	TRBJ1-1	NA	TGCGCCAGCAGCTCCCTCGAGGGACCGAACACTGAAGCTTTCTTT	CASSSLEGPNTEAFF
NA	TRBV7-9	TRBJ2-7	TRBD1	TGTGCCAGCAGCCCCCGGGACAGGGGGCATAGCGAGCAGTACTTC	CASSPRDRGHSEQYF
many	TRBV7-3	TRBJ2-3	NA	TGTGCCAGCAGCTTACTCGGGAGAGGAGATACGCAGTATTTT	CASSLLGRGDTQYF
many	TRBV2	TRBJ2-3	TRBD2	TGTGCCAGCATTGGGACTAGCGCACGCACAGATACGCAGTATTTT	CASIGTSARTDTQYF
few	TRBV6-5	TRBJ1-4	NA	TGTGCCAGCAGTTACTCGGCAGGGCCCAAAGAAAAACTGTTTTTT	CASSYSAGPKEKLFF
few	TRBV19	TRBJ1-2	TRBD1	TGTGCCAGCAGGGACAGCCCGAATTCTTATGGCTACACCTTC	CASRDSPNSYGYTF
many	TRBV13	TRBJ2-3	NA	TGTGCCAGCAGCTTAGGCAGCGGGACAAGGCAGTATTTT	CASSLGSGTRQYF
many	TRBV20-1	TRBJ2-7	NA	TGCAGTGCTAGGACCACCAGGGACGAGCAGTACTTC	CSARTTRDEQYF
many	TRBV30	TRBJ2-1	NA	TGTGCCTGGACGAGCGATGAGCAGTTCTTC	CAWTSDEQFF
NA	TRBV11-2	TRBJ2-5	TRBD2	TGTGCCAGCAGCTTACGACTAGCGGGAGACGGGGAGACCCAGTACTTC	CASSLRLAGDGETQYF
few	TRBV19	TRBJ2-2	NA	TGTGCCACGGGGGCCTTCGTCGGGGAGCTGTTTTTT	CATGAFVGELFF
NA	TRBV15	TRBJ1-5	NA	TGTGCCACCAGCAGAGATCCAGGAGGGGTCCGCAATCAGCCCCAGCATTTT	CATSRDPGGVRNQPQHF
many	TRBV5-1	TRBJ2-1	NA	TGCGCCAGCAGCTCCCGGGCGGGACGCTCCTACAATGAGCAGTTCTTC	CASSSRAGRSYNEQFF
many	TRBV28	TRBJ2-1	TRBD2	TGTGCCAGCAGTCTAGCGGGGTACAATGAGCAGTTCTTC	CASSLAGYNEQFF
many	TRBV3-1	TRBJ1-1	NA	TGTGCCAGCACCCGGACCACTGAAGCTTTCTTT	CASTRTTEAFF
NA	TRBV7-6	TRBJ2-7	NA	TGTGCCAGCAGCCCAGTACTAGGGTGGGACGAGCAGTACTTC	CASSPVLGWDEQYF
few	TRBV5-6	TRBJ1-1	NA	TGTGCCAGCAGCTTGGGACCGGCGGGTGACACTGAAGCTTTCTTT	CASSLGPAGDTEAFF
NA	TRBV20-1	TRBJ2-3	TRBD2	TGCAGTGCTGGAAAGAGCGGGAGCGCAGATACGCAGTATTTT	CSAGKSGSADTQYF
few	TRBV10-1	TRBJ2-1	TRBD2	TGCGCCAGCAGTGTACTAGCGGGACACATTTCCTACAATGAGCAGTTCTTC	CASSVLAGHISYNEQFF
NA	TRBV4-1	TRBJ2-2	TRBD1	TGCGCCAGCAGCCAACCGGGACAGGGAACCGGGGAGCTGTTTTTT	CASSQPGQGTGELFF
many	TRBV29-1	TRBJ2-1	NA	TGCAGCGTTAAAGCCGAAACAGGGAGACACTACAATGAGCAGTTCTTC	CSVKAETGRHYNEQFF
NA	TRBV19	TRBJ1-1	NA	TGTGCCAGTAGGGAGCGAAGGAAGGAGACGAACACTGAAGCTTTCTTT	CASRERRKETNTEAFF
many	TRBV6-1	TRBJ1-5	NA	TGTGCCAGCACATTCCTCCGCGGACAGCCCCAGCATTTT	CASTFLRGQPQHF
NA	TRBV4-1	TRBJ2-2	TRBD1	TGCGCCAGCAGCCAAGATGGGTGGGGACAGTCTGCTGGGGAGCTGTTTTTT	CASSQDGWGQSAGELFF
many	TRBV2	TRBJ2-5	NA	TGTGCCTGGGGGAGTCCGGGGGTACAACAAGAGACCCAGTACTTC	CAWGSPGVQQETQYF
few	TRBV6-1	TRBJ1-5	TRBD1	TGTGCCAGCAGTGAATATCCAGGGGGCGCGGAGAATCAGCCCCAGCATTTT	CASSEYPGGAENQPQHF
NA	TRBV20-1	TRBJ1-6	NA	TGCAGTGCTAGAGTCGGGAGGACGGAGAGCTCCTATAATTCACCCCTCCACTTT	CSARVGRTESSYNSPLHF
few	TRBV4-2	TRBJ2-7	NA	TGTGCCAGCAGCCAAGAACGGACCGGGACCCTCCCTGACGAGCAGTACTTC	CASSQERTGTLPDEQYF
many	TRBV7-3	TRBJ2-2	NA	TGTGCCAGCAGCTTAACGTCAACGGCCGGGGAGCTGTTTTTT	CASSLTSTAGELFF
NA	TRBV28	TRBJ1-2	NA	TGTGCCAGCAGTTTACCAGACTCCTATGGCTACGCCTTC	CASSLPDSYGYAF
NA	TRBV5-1	TRBJ1-4	NA	TGCGCCAGCAGCTTGGACAGCCGGAATGAAAAACTGTTTTTT	CASSLDSRNEKLFF
many	TRBV18	TRBJ1-5	NA	TGTGCCAGCTCACCGGGAGCGGACAGCAATCAGCCCCAGCATTTT	CASSPGADSNQPQHF
NA	TRBV7-9	TRBJ2-1	NA	TGTGCCAGCAGCCCCCTCCCGGATGAGCAGTTCTTC	CASSPLPDEQFF
many	TRBV5-6	TRBJ2-7	TRBD2	TGTGCCAGCAGCTTGAGGGGTGCGGGAGTCTACGAGCAGTACTTC	CASSLRGAGVYEQYF
many	TRBV11-3	TRBJ2-7	TRBD1	TGTGCCAGCAGCCACGACAGGGGCCTCACTCACACTCGCGAGCAGTACTTC	CASSHDRGLTHTREQYF
many	TRBV13	TRBJ2-7	TRBD1	TGTGCCAGCAGCTTTACCTCCGCGGCAGGGGGCGGCTACGAGCAGTACTTC	CASSFTSAAGGGYEQYF
NA	TRBV9	TRBJ2-1	NA	TGTGCCAGCAGCGTACAGGGAGACTCCTACAATGGGCAGTTCTTC	CASSVQGDSYNGQFF
NA	TRBV10-3	TRBJ1-5	NA	TGTGCCACGAGGCCCCAGGGGCAGCGCGATCAGCCCCAGCATTTT	CATRPQGQRDQPQHF
few	TRBV6-1	TRBJ2-1	NA	TGTGCCAGCAGGGAAATTGGGGGCTCCTACAATGAGCAGTTCTTC	CASREIGGSYNEQFF
many	TRBV20-1	TRBJ2-5	NA	TGCAGTGCTAGGGTATTTCAGAAACAAGAGACCCAGTACTTC	CSARVFQKQETQYF
NA	TRBV3-1	TRBJ1-2	NA	TGTGCCAGCAGCCAAGACTTCACAGGGACCTATGGCTACACCTTC	CASSQDFTGTYGYTF
few	TRBV9	TRBJ1-3	NA	TGTGCCAGCAGCGTAGACGGACGTGGAGTCGGAAACACCATATATTTT	CASSVDGRGVGNTIYF
few	TRBV6-4	TRBJ2-2	NA	TGTGCCAGCAGTGTCTCTTTTACGAACACCGGGGAGCTGTTTTTT	CASSVSFTNTGELFF
NA	TRBV9	TRBJ1-5	NA	TGTGCCAGCAGCGTAGATGGGGCCACCTCCCTCCAGCATTTT	CASSVDGATSLQHF
NA	TRBV7-2	TRBJ2-5	TRBD2	TGTGCCAGCAGCTTAGAGGGGACTAGCGGGAGGGCCGGGGAGACCCAGTACTTC	CASSLEGTSGRAGETQYF
NA	TRBV14	TRBJ2-5	NA	TGTGCCAGCAGCCAAGATTGGGGACGGATCCAAGAGACCCAGTACTTC	CASSQDWGRIQETQYF
few	TRBV20-1	TRBJ1-2	NA	TGCAGTGCTACTTCATGGCATGGCTACACCTTC	CSATSWHGYTF
few	TRBV12-3/TRBV12-4	TRBJ2-7	NA	TGTGCCAGCACCAGAGGGGGGGAGCAGTACTTC	CASTRGGEQYF
few	TRBV6-5	TRBJ2-7	TRBD1	TGTGCCAGCAGTTACTTCCCAGGGGGTGGTTACGAGCAGTACTTC	CASSYFPGGGYEQYF
many	TRBV12-3/TRBV12-4	TRBJ2-5	NA	TGTGCCAGCAGCCGGACAGAGACCCAGTACTTC	CASSRTETQYF
many	TRBV16	TRBJ1-1	NA	TGTGCCAGCAGCCAATTATCGAGGCTGAACACTGAAGCTTTCTTT	CASSQLSRLNTEAFF
many	TRBV11-2	TRBJ2-7	TRBD1	TGTGCCAGCAGCCGAAAGCCGGGACAGGGTGCGGGGGAGCAGTACTTC	CASSRKPGQGAGEQYF
many	TRBV9	TRBJ1-1	TRBD1	TGTGCCAGCAGCGCCCCGGGACAGGGAAACACTGAAGCTTTCTTT	CASSAPGQGNTEAFF
many	TRBV11-2	TRBJ2-3	NA	TGTGCCAGCAGCTTAGTAGAACAGTTGGTTTACACTAGCACAGATACGCAGTATTTT	CASSLVEQLVYTSTDTQYF
many	TRBV7-2	TRBJ1-4	NA	TGTGCCAGCAGTCCCAACCGGCAACTAATCAATGAAAAACTGTTTTTT	CASSPNRQLINEKLFF
many	TRBV20-1	TRBJ1-5	NA	TGCAGTGCTAGGATAAGCGGACAGATCAATCAGCCCCAGCATTTT	CSARISGQINQPQHF